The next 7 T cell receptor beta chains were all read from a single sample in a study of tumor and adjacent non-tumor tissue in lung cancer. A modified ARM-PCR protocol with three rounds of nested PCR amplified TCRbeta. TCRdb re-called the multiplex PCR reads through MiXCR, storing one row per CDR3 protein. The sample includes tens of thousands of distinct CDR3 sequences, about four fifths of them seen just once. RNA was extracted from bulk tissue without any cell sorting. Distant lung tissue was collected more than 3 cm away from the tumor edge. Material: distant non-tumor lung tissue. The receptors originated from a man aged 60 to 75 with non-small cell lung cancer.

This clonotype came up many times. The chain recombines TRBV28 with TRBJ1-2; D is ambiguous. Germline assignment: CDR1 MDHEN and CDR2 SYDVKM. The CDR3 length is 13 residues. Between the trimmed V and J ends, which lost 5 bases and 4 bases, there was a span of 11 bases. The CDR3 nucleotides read TGTGCCAGCAGTCCGAACAGTGGCTATGGCTACACCTTC. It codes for CASSPNSGYGYTF.

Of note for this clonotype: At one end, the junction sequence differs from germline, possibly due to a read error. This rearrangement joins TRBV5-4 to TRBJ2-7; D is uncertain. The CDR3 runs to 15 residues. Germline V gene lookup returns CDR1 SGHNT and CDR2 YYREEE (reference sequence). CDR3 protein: CASSLAGTVPYVQNF. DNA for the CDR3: TGTGCCAGCAGCTTGGCCGGTACGGTCCCCTACGTGCAGAACTTC.

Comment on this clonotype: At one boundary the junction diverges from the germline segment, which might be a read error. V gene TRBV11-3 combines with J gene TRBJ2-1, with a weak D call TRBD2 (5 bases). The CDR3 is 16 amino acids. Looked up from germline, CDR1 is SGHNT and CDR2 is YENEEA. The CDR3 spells CASSPAQRSSYSEQFF. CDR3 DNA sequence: TGTGCCAGCAGCCCCGCCCAGCGGAGCTCCTACAGTGAGCAGTTCTTC. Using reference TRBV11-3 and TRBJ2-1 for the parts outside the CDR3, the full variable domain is EAGVVQSPRYKIIEKKQPVAFWCNPISGHNTLYWYLQNLGQGPELLIRYENEEAVDDSQLPKDRFSAERLKGVDSTLKIQPAELGDSAVYLCASSPAQRSSYSEQFFGPGTRLTVL.

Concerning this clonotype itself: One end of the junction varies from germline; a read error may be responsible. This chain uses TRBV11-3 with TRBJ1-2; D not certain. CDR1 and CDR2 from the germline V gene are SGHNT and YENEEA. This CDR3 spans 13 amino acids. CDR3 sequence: CANSPDIEYGYTF. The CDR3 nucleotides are TGTGCCAACAGCCCAGACATTGAATACGGCTACACCTTC. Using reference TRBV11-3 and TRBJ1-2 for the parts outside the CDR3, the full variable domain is EAGVVQSPRYKIIEKKQPVAFWCNPISGHNTLYWYLQNLGQGPELLIRYENEEAVDDSQLPKDRFSAERLKGVDSTLKIQPAELGDSAVYLCANSPDIEYGYTFGSGTRLTVV.

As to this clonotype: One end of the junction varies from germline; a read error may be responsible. For the CDR3, the DNA is TGTGTCAGCAGTTTACCGCCCGACAGGGTTCAGCCCCAGCATTTT. Translation: CVSSLPPDRVQPQHF. This chain uses TRBV6-2 or TRBV6-3 with TRBJ1-5; TRBD1 matches 7 bases. The CDR3 totals 15 residues. Germline V gives CDR1 MNHEY, CDR2 SVGEGT.

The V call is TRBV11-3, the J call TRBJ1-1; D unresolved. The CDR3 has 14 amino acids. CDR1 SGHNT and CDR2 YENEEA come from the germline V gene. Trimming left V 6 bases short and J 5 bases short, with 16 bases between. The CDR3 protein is CASSSHGRLTEAFF. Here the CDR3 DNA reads TGTGCCAGCAGTTCGCACGGACGGCTTACTGAAGCTTTCTTT.

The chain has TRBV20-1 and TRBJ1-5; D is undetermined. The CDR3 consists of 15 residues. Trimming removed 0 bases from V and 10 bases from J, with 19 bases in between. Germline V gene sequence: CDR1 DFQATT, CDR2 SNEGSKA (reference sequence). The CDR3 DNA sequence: TGCAGTGCTAGAGAACACAGTGGGCTGGGTCAACCCCAGCATTTT. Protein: CSAREHSGLGQPQHF.